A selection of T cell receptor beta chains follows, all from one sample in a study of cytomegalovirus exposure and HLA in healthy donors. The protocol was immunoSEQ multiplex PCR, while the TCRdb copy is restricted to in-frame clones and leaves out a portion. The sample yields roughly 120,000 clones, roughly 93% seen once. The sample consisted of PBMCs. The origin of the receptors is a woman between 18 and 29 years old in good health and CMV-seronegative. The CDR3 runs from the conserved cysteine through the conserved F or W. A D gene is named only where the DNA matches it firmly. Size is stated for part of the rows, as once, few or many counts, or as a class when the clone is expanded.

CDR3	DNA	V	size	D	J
CASSLLQGGYGYTF	TGTGCCAGCAGCCTTTTACAGGGAGGGTATGGCTACACCTTC	TRBV5-6	.	.	TRBJ1-2
CASKWGAANYGYTF	TGTGCCAGCAAGTGGGGCGCCGCTAACTATGGCTACACCTTC	TRBV28	.	.	TRBJ1-2
CASSSARTVGGETQYF	TGTGCCAGCAGTTCCGCCCGGACTGTCGGTGGGGAGACCCAGTACTTC	TRBV27	few	.	TRBJ2-5
CASSEGDRVNGYTF	TGTGCCAGCAGTGAAGGGGACAGGGTCAATGGCTACACCTTC	TRBV6-1	once	TRBD1	TRBJ1-2
CASSRTGAVYGYTF	TGTGCCAGCAGTCGGACAGGGGCCGTCTATGGCTACACCTTC	TRBV6-5	.	TRBD1	TRBJ1-2
CASSQDPLLAKNIQYF	TGCGCCAGCAGCCAAGATCCCCTCCTAGCCAAAAACATTCAGTACTTC	TRBV4-1	.	.	TRBJ2-4
CASSQSTGVAQHF	TGTGCCAGCAGCCAATCGACAGGGGTGGCCCAGCATTTT	TRBV7-9	.	TRBD1	TRBJ1-5
CASQNRGSYEQYF	TGTGCCAGCCAAAACAGGGGGTCCTACGAGCAGTACTTC	TRBV19	once	TRBD1	TRBJ2-7
CASSITGNTGELFF	TGTGCCAGTAGTATTACAGGGAACACCGGGGAGCTGTTTTTT	TRBV19	once	.	TRBJ2-2
CASRVDSSTNEKLFF	TGTGCCAGCAGGGTGGACAGCTCAACTAATGAAAAACTGTTTTTT	TRBV2	.	.	TRBJ1-4
CASRSRDRAPYEQYF	TGTGCCAGCAGATCCCGGGACAGGGCCCCCTACGAGCAGTACTTC	TRBV6-6	.	TRBD1	TRBJ2-7
CASSSGQGMNTEAFF	TGCGCCAGCAGCTCGGGACAGGGAATGAACACTGAAGCTTTCTTT	TRBV10-1	.	TRBD1	TRBJ1-1
CATHKRDRLHYEQYF	TGTGCCACCCATAAAAGGGACAGGTTACACTACGAGCAGTACTTC	TRBV11-3	.	TRBD1	TRBJ2-7